This is a list of T cell receptor beta chains from one sample in a study of blood T cell repertoires in COVID-19. The table came from immunoSEQ multiplex PCR; TCRdb's copy has only in-frame clones and leaves some out. The repertoire has almost 400,000 clones, approximately 87% of them found once; the top ten carry over 0.9%. Material: PBMCs or T cells enriched from blood (not recorded which). All receptors derive from a young woman with acute COVID-19. CDR3s include the opening cysteine and the closing phenylalanine or tryptophan. A D gene is named only where the DNA matches it firmly. Expanded clones are given a class, and other clones once, few, many or no size at all.

TRBV10-3	TRBJ1-5	.	TRBD1	CAISTTGVAGQPQHF	TGTGCCATCAGTACGACAGGGGTGGCAGGCCAGCCCCAGCATTTT
TRBV5-6	TRBJ1-6	.	.	CASSPGITNSPLHF	TGTGCCAGCAGCCCCGGGATTACTAATTCACCCCTCCACTTT
TRBV24-1	TRBJ2-1	.	TRBD1	CATSDPGQGTNEQFF	TGTGCCACCAGTGATCCGGGACAGGGAACCAATGAGCAGTTCTTC
TRBV2	TRBJ1-4	.	.	CASSSRQETNEKLFF	TGTGCCAGCAGTTCGAGGCAAGAAACTAATGAAAAACTGTTTTTT
TRBV6-2/TRBV6-3	TRBJ1-1	.	.	CASSPGTEAFF	TGTGCCAGCAGTCCAGGGACTGAAGCTTTCTTT
TRBV3-1/TRBV3-2	TRBJ1-4	.	.	CASSEIGGYAEKLFF	TGTGCCAGCAGCGAAATAGGGGGTTATGCGGAAAAACTGTTTTTT
TRBV5-6	TRBJ1-1	.	.	CASSLGQAVNTEAFF	TGTGCCAGCAGCTTGGGTCAGGCAGTGAACACTGAAGCTTTCTTT
TRBV7-2	TRBJ2-5	.	TRBD2	CASSLGAGVQETQYF	TGTGCCAGCAGCTTAGGGGCGGGGGTGCAAGAGACCCAGTACTTC
TRBV6-5	TRBJ2-3	.	TRBD2	CASSYVTSGGTDTQYF	TGTGCCAGCAGTTACGTAACTAGCGGGGGCACAGATACGCAGTATTTT
TRBV7-9	TRBJ1-6	.	.	CASSLAGGNSPLHF	TGTGCCAGCAGCTTAGCCGGGGGGAATTCACCCCTCCACTTT
TRBV6-5	TRBJ1-1	.	.	CASSLTENTEAFF	TGTGCCAGCAGCCTTACAGAAAACACTGAAGCTTTCTTT
TRBV29-1	TRBJ1-1	.	.	CSAGGAVRTEAFF	TGCAGCGCCGGGGGGGCTGTAAGAACTGAAGCTTTCTTT
TRBV29-1	TRBJ2-5	.	.	CSVEVQDSETQYF	TGCAGCGTTGAAGTGCAGGACTCGGAGACCCAGTACTTC
TRBV4-2	TRBJ2-7	.	.	CASSRQTSFDEQYF	TGTGCCAGCAGCCGCCAGACTAGTTTCGACGAGCAGTACTTC
TRBV24-1	TRBJ2-3	once	TRBD2	CATSDHLLAGEPGTQYF	TGTGCCACCAGTGATCACCTACTAGCGGGGGAACCTGGTACGCAGTATTTT
TRBV2	TRBJ2-2	.	TRBD1	CATTTGGLNTGELFF	TGTGCCACCACAACAGGGGGCCTGAACACCGGGGAGCTGTTTTTT
TRBV19	TRBJ1-6	.	TRBD1	CASSFDGTGSYNSPLHF	TGTGCCAGTAGTTTCGATGGGACAGGCTCCTATAATTCACCCCTCCACTTT
TRBV29-1	TRBJ2-2	.	TRBD1	CSVWTGGTGELFF	TGCAGCGTTTGGACAGGGGGGACCGGGGAGCTGTTTTTT
TRBV2	TRBJ1-2	.	TRBD1	CASSEDRDGGYTF	TGTGCCAGCAGTGAGGACAGGGATGGAGGCTACACCTTC
TRBV7-2	TRBJ2-1	.	TRBD2	CASSLVLIAGGMYNEQFF	TGTGCCAGCAGCTTAGTATTAATAGCGGGGGGGATGTACAATGAGCAGTTCTTC
TRBV5-1	TRBJ1-2	.	.	CASSLGGGVGGYTF	TGCGCCAGCAGCTTGGGCGGCGGAGTAGGCGGCTACACCTTC
TRBV7-7	TRBJ2-5	.	TRBD1	CASSFGRTGGSETQYF	TGTGCCAGCAGCTTCGGACGGACAGGGGGCTCGGAGACCCAGTACTTC
TRBV28	TRBJ1-2	.	.	CASSLERGTGYTF	TGTGCCAGCAGTTTAGAAAGGGGGACCGGCTACACCTTC
TRBV4-3	TRBJ2-7	.	TRBD2	CASSQGGGPYEQYF	TGCGCCAGCAGCCAAGGCGGGGGACCCTACGAGCAGTACTTC
TRBV19	TRBJ2-7	once	TRBD2	CASSIQRGYEQYF	TGTGCCAGTAGTATTCAGCGGGGCTACGAGCAGTACTTC
TRBV9	TRBJ2-3	.	.	CASSVNGGRERTDTQYF	TGTGCCAGCAGCGTAAACGGGGGACGGGAGCGCACAGATACGCAGTATTTT
TRBV24-1	TRBJ1-2	.	.	CATSDPTDPNYGYTF	TGTGCCACCAGTGATCCGACAGACCCTAACTATGGCTACACCTTC
TRBV5-1	TRBJ2-1	.	.	CASSLTGYNEQFF	TGCGCCAGCAGCTTAACGGGCTACAATGAGCAGTTCTTC
TRBV6-5	TRBJ2-7	once	.	CASSYSSGRGGDEQYF	TGTGCCAGCAGTTACTCATCCGGCAGGGGTGGCGACGAGCAGTACTTC
TRBV7-8	TRBJ2-7	once	.	CASSSTGSGEQYF	TGTGCCAGCAGCTCCACAGGGTCCGGCGAGCAGTACTTC
TRBV30	TRBJ1-2	.	.	CAWSVLAATSYGYTF	TGTGCCTGGAGTGTACTTGCGGCCACGAGCTATGGCTACACCTTC
TRBV7-9	TRBJ2-7	once	TRBD1	CASSLADGTGLYYEQYF	TGTGCCAGCAGCTTAGCGGATGGGACAGGGTTATACTACGAGCAGTACTTC
TRBV5-1	TRBJ2-7	.	TRBD1	CASSADRGHEQYF	TGCGCCAGCAGCGCGGACAGGGGACACGAGCAGTACTTC
TRBV21-1	TRBJ2-4	.	.	CASSKSPGLDKNIQYF	TGTGCCAGCAGCAAATCGCCAGGGCTAGACAAAAACATTCAGTACTTC
TRBV6-2/TRBV6-3	TRBJ2-7	.	.	CASSYSIHEQYF	TGTGCCAGCAGTTACTCCATCCACGAGCAGTACTTC
TRBV11-2	TRBJ2-7	.	.	CASSLGPPDGQYF	TGTGCCAGCAGCTTAGGGCCCCCTGATGGGCAGTACTTC
TRBV19	TRBJ1-2	.	.	CASSHRDGYTF	TGTGCCAGTAGTCACAGGGATGGCTACACCTTC
TRBV24-1	TRBJ2-7	once	.	CATSDDSEQYF	TGTGCCACCAGTGATGACAGCGAGCAGTACTTC
TRBV6-5	TRBJ1-2	once	.	CASSSDRISYGYTF	TGTGCCAGCAGCTCCGACAGGATTAGCTATGGCTACACCTTC
TRBV24-1	TRBJ1-1	.	.	CATSASGLDTEAFF	TGTGCCACCAGTGCCTCAGGGTTGGACACTGAAGCTTTCTTT
TRBV10-3	TRBJ2-7	.	TRBD1	CAIRGDRVNEQYF	TGTGCCATCAGGGGGGACAGGGTGAACGAGCAGTACTTC
TRBV15	TRBJ2-7	.	.	CATSRDAGAGGEQYF	TGTGCCACCAGCAGAGATGCGGGGGCCGGGGGTGAGCAGTACTTC